This T cell receptor (beta chain) was sequenced for a study of Ad26.COV2.S vaccination and SARS-CoV-2 variants. Study information: Ad26.COV2.S, an intramuscular injection, was given once or twice 56 days apart.

Treatment denoted: roughly 18 received Ad26.COV2.S at low or high dose, single or two shots; 5 received placebo; per-sample allocation not given. After the first vaccine or placebo injection, samples were drawn on day 63. The vaccine delivered Wuhan-strain SARS-CoV-2 spike through an Ad26 vector. Repertoires were generated with immunoSEQ multiplex PCR, while TCRdb's copy carries only in-frame clones and drops some. The repertoire holds fewer than 500,000 clones, with approximately 92% as singletons. Trimming left V 4 bases short and J 5 bases short, with 8 bases between. The length of the CDR3 is 12 residues. The V gene's germline CDR1 is ENHRY and CDR2 SYGVKD.

The sequencing used peripheral blood, collected in a trial of Ad26.COV2.S vaccine versus placebo. This clonotype was sampled from a person between 18 and 65 years old who received the Ad26.COV2.S COVID-19 vaccine or a placebo. The chain uses TRBV10-3 and TRBJ1-2, with TRBD1 as a possible D gene (6 bases). The CDR3 region has the DNA TGTGCCATCAGTGGACAGGAATATGGCTACACCTTC. It yields the protein CAISGQEYGYTF.